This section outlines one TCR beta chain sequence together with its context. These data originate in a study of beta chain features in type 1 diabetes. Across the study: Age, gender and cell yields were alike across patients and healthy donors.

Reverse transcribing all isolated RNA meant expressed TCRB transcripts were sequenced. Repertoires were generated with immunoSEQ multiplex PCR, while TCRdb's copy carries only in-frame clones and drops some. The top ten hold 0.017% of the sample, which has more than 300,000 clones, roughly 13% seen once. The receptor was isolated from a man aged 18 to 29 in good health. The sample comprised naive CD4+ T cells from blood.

In DNA, the CDR3 is TGTGCCAGCAGTTCCGTGACTAGCGGGAGGGATACGCAGTATTTT. Translation gives CASSSVTSGRDTQYF. This chain links TRBV27 with TRBJ2-3, with 13 bases lining up with TRBD2. Trimming cost V 4 bases and J 6 bases; bases outside gene matches: 4. This CDR3 region has 15 residues. Germline values: CDR1 MNHEY, CDR2 SMNVEV (reference sequence).